Presented here are 22 T cell receptor beta chains from one specimen sequenced in a study of cytomegalovirus exposure and HLA in healthy donors. The PCR used 60 Vbeta and 13 Jbeta primers. Repertoires were generated with immunoSEQ multiplex PCR, while TCRdb's copy carries only in-frame clones and drops some. The table shows approximately 79,000 clones, with around 81% occurring only once. Sequenced input: PBMCs. Receptor source: a man aged 35 to 55 in good health and CMV-seronegative.

This clone was found a few times. The chain has TRBV5-4 and TRBJ2-7; 9 bases align to TRBD1. This CDR3 region has 14 residues. Germline loops: CDR1 SGHNT, CDR2 YYREEE (reference sequence). With V trimmed by 4 bases and J by 7 bases, 9 bases remained unmatched. The CDR3 nucleotides read TGTGCCAGCAGCGGGAGGACAGGGGACAGGGAGCAGTACTTC. This gives the protein CASSGRTGDREQYF.

The chain uses TRBV5-1 and TRBJ2-1; 7 nucleotides agree with TRBD2. CDR1 is SGHRS, CDR2 YFSETQ, per germline. V lost 0 bases and J lost 5; bases outside the gene matches: 8. The CDR3 is 16 amino acids. CDR3 amino acids: CASSLGVRLADNEQFF. The CDR3 DNA reads TGCGCCAGCAGCTTGGGTGTCAGGCTAGCGGACAATGAGCAGTTCTTC.

V gene TRBV28 combines with J gene TRBJ2-7; 10 bases are a match to TRBD2. The germline V gene encodes CDR1 MDHEN and CDR2 SYDVKM. The ends lost 5 bases at V and 2 bases at J; junction bases unmatched: 3. The CDR3 has 14 residues. The CDR3 bases are TGTGCCAGCAGTCTTAGCGGGAGGACCTACGAGCAGTACTTC. It codes for CASSLSGRTYEQYF.

The CDR3, as DNA: TGTGCCAGCAGCTTGAGGATTAGCGGGATTTACGAGACCCAGTACTTC. Protein product: CASSLRISGIYETQYF. This chain connects TRBV5-6 to TRBJ2-5; 8 bases fit TRBD2. Germline CDR1 reads SGHDT; CDR2 reads YYEEEE. V lost 1 base to trimming and J lost 5 bases; unmatched junction nucleotides: 10. The CDR3 has 16 residues.

The chain is built from TRBV7-9 and TRBJ1-2; no reliable D call. The ends were cut back, 4 bases at V and 2 bases at J, with 11 bases in the middle. The germline CDR1 and CDR2 sequences are SEHNR and FQNEAQ (reference sequence). This CDR3 is built from 14 residues. As DNA, the CDR3 is TGTGCCAGCAGCTACGGAACAGCAAACTATGGCTACACCTTC. Protein sequence: CASSYGTANYGYTF.

Here the CDR3 DNA reads TGTGCCAGCAGGCGACACTCCACCGGGGAGCTGTTTTTT. Protein product: CASRRHSTGELFF. The chain recombines TRBV28 with TRBJ2-2; the D is unclear. The CDR3 spans 13 residues. V lost 6 bases to trimming and J lost 4 bases, with 9 bases between them. Germline CDR1 is MDHEN and CDR2 is SYDVKM.

This clone has only a few counts. This rearrangement joins TRBV9 to TRBJ2-5, with a possible D match to TRBD1 (5 bases). The CDR3 is made up of 15 amino acids. Trimming left V 0 bases short and J 1 base short, with 10 bases between. Germline CDR1 is SGDLS and CDR2 is YYNGEE. This chain's CDR3 is CASSVGTGVQETQYF. In DNA form, the CDR3 reads TGTGCCAGCAGCGTAGGTACAGGAGTCCAAGAGACCCAGTACTTC.

V gene TRBV7-9 combines with J gene TRBJ1-5; the D gene is possibly TRBD1 (5 bases). The CDR3 contains 15 residues. Trimming removed 0 bases from V and 3 bases from J, with 9 bases in between. Germline V CDR1 and CDR2: SEHNR, FQNEAQ (reference sequence). The CDR3 DNA follows: TGTGCCAGCAGCTTAGCAGGGGCGCACAATCAGCCCCAGCATTTT. Protein product: CASSLAGAHNQPQHF.

The chain carries TRBV28 and TRBJ1-5, with D perhaps TRBD1 (6 bases). This CDR3 has 16 residues. Trimming removed 4 bases from V and 6 bases from J, with 19 bases in between. In germline, CDR1 is MDHEN, CDR2 SYDVKM. CDR3 loop: CASSSIFDKGGQPQHF. The CDR3 DNA sequence: TGTGCCAGCAGTTCTATATTTGACAAAGGGGGTCAGCCCCAGCATTTT.

This clone was detected once. J is TRBJ1-4 and V is TRBV4-1, with 11 bases fitting TRBD1. The CDR3 spans 16 residues. V lost 0 bases to trimming and J lost 8 bases; unmatched junction nucleotides: 5. Per germline, CDR1 MGHRA and CDR2 YSYEKL. For the CDR3, the DNA is TGCGCCAGCAGCCAAGAAGGGACAGGGGGTAACGAAAAACTGTTTTTT. This codes for CASSQEGTGGNEKLFF.

The V and J genes are TRBV23-1 and TRBJ2-4; no firm D call. TRBV23-1 is assigned to the ORF class and has an uncertain function. The CDR3 runs to 14 residues. The ends were cut back, 0 bases at V and 4 bases at J, with 7 bases in the middle. The CDR3 bases are TGCGCCAGCAGTCAATCGAGGAAAAAAAACATTCAGTACTTC. Translated: CASSQSRKKNIQYF.

This clone was counted a few times. This chain links TRBV6-5 with TRBJ2-7, with D perhaps TRBD1 (5 bases). Germline V gene sequence: CDR1 MNHEY, CDR2 SVGAGI. The ends were cut back, 0 bases at V and 5 bases at J, with 11 bases in the middle. The CDR3 extends over 14 amino acids. CDR3 bases: TGTGCCAGCAGTTACTCGCCAGGGTTCCACGAGCAGTACTTC. Translated: CASSYSPGFHEQYF.

This clone was seen only once. The rearrangement links TRBV27 to TRBJ2-5, with 11 bases that match TRBD2. V shed 4 bases and J 4 bases; nucleotides not matched to a gene: 14. Per germline, CDR1 MNHEY and CDR2 SMNVEV (reference sequence). This CDR3 region has 18 residues. The CDR3 reads CASSSPRELAGDRETQYF. For the CDR3, the DNA is TGTGCCAGCAGTTCACCACGGGAACTAGCGGGAGACCGAGAGACCCAGTACTTC.

The rearrangement joins TRBV7-6 to TRBJ2-1, with a tentative D call TRBD1 (5 bases). Trimming left V 5 bases short and J 10 bases short, with 21 bases between. CDR3 length: 15 residues. Germline CDR1 is SGHVS and CDR2 is FNYEAQ. In nucleotides, the CDR3 is TGTGCCAGCAGCCAGGGTGGTTCTGCCAATGTCGAGCAGTTCTTC. It yields the protein CASSQGGSANVEQFF. The entire variable domain, with the rest obtained from reference TRBV7-6 and TRBJ2-1, is as follows: GAGVSQSPRYKVTKRGQDVALRCDPISGHVSLYWYRQALGQGPEFLTYFNYEAQQDKSGLPNDRFSAERPEGSISTLTIQRTEQRDSAMYRCASSQGGSANVEQFFGPGTRLTVL.

The chain links TRBV28 to TRBJ2-1, with 11 positions matching TRBD2. Per the germline V gene, CDR1 is MDHEN and CDR2 is SYDVKM. The CDR3 runs 15 residues. J was trimmed by 7 bases and V by 5 bases; bases with no gene match: 7. The CDR3 sequence: CASSVTSGRTNEQFF. CDR3 DNA: TGTGCCAGCAGTGTTACTAGCGGGAGAACGAATGAGCAGTTCTTC.

V and J are TRBV7-9 and TRBJ2-5, with 7 bases that match TRBD2. The J call is in doubt because the DNA end fits TRBJ2-7 better. Germline CDR1 is SEHNR and CDR2 is FQNEAQ (reference sequence). This CDR3 region has 17 residues. The CDR3 reads CASSWVGSSGFPYEQYF. CDR3 bases: TGTGCCAGCAGTTGGGTGGGTTCTAGCGGCTTCCCCTACGAGCAGTACTTC.

This clone was picked up one time. The gene calls are TRBV6-5 and TRBJ2-7, with D maybe TRBD1 (8 bases). V was clipped by 6 bases and J by 3 bases, with 12 bases between them. The CDR3 has 13 amino acids. Per germline, CDR1 MNHEY and CDR2 SVGAGI. The CDR3 loop reads CASRQGGLYEQYF. CDR3 DNA: TGTGCCAGCAGACAGGGGGGGCTCTACGAGCAGTACTTC.

The table lists this clone with a few counts. V and J are TRBV4-1 and TRBJ1-5; 9 bases match TRBD1. Unmatched junction bases numbered 11, after V lost 3 bases and J lost 8 bases. Germline V lookup: CDR1 MGHRA, CDR2 YSYEKL. This CDR3 has 16 residues. This chain's CDR3 is CASSHAGTGIGKPQHF. CDR3 in DNA: TGCGCCAGCAGCCACGCCGGGACAGGGATCGGGAAGCCCCAGCATTTT.

The chain carries TRBV29-1 and TRBJ2-2, with 9 bases that match TRBD1. The V segment lost 7 bases and the J segment 9 bases; nucleotides outside the gene matches: 9. Per germline, CDR1 SQVTM and CDR2 ANQGSEA. The CDR3 sequence is 13 residues long. This CDR3 is CSAVTGGSRELFF. CDR3 nucleotide sequence: TGCAGCGCGGTAACAGGGGGCTCCCGGGAGCTGTTTTTT.

The chain recombines TRBV5-3 with TRBJ1-6, with 7 bases aligning to TRBD1. TRBV5-3 is filed as an ORF, its function uncertain. Trimming at V came to 4 bases and at J to 8 bases, leaving 6 bases not matched to a gene. This CDR3 is built from 14 residues. For the CDR3, the DNA is TGTGCCAGAAGCCCCGGGACAGACTATTCACCCCTCCACTTT. Its protein product is CARSPGTDYSPLHF.

This clone was observed a few times. The chain recombines TRBV5-4 with TRBJ2-5; D might be TRBD2 (5 bases). Germline V gene data show CDR1 as SGHNT and CDR2 as YYREEE (reference sequence). Deletions cut 6 bases from V and 5 bases from J, with 11 bases between. The CDR3 covers 12 residues. CDR3 in amino acids: CASNLRGETQYF. DNA of the CDR3: TGTGCCAGCAATTTACGCGGGGAGACCCAGTACTTC.

The CDR3 region is CASSYGFGGQETQYF. DNA of the CDR3: TGTGCCAGCAGTTACGGTTTTGGGGGGCAAGAGACCCAGTACTTC. V and J are TRBV6-5 and TRBJ2-5, with a weak D call TRBD2 (6 bases). The germline V and J ends were trimmed by 2 bases and 2 bases, with 12 bases remaining between them. This CDR3 region has 15 residues. Germline loops: CDR1 MNHEY, CDR2 SVGAGI.